Shown below are 22 T cell receptor beta chains from a single sample sequenced in a study of response to subunit inactivated influenza vaccine. MiXCR was run by TCRdb on the RT-PCR reads, yielding one entry per CDR3 protein. The sample includes under 850,000 distinct CDR3 sequences, around 20% of them seen just once. The sample consisted of PBMCs from blood, taken about 5 days after vaccination. All receptors come from a man in his fifties who received an inactivated influenza vaccine.

In this sample, this clonotype turned up a few times. The V gene is TRBV7-2, the J gene TRBJ2-1, with D uncertain. The V and J ends lost 7 bases and 3 bases respectively, with 13 bases between them. Germline lookup yields CDR1 SGHTA and CDR2 FQGNSA. CDR3 length: 14 residues. CDR3 loop: CASNPRGFYNEQFF. The CDR3 bases are TGTGCCAGCAACCCGAGAGGATTCTACAATGAGCAGTTCTTC.

V usage is TRBV12-3 or TRBV12-4 and J usage is TRBJ1-4; D ambiguous. Trimming took off 6 bases at V and 7 bases at J, with 9 bases between the two ends. The CDR3 has 12 residues. CDR3 nucleotides: TGTGCCAGCAGAGGAAGTCGTGAAAAACTGTTTTTT. Translating gives CASRGSREKLFF.

This clonotype was observed many times. The chain recombines TRBV29-1 with TRBJ2-7; a possible D gene is TRBD2 (6 bases). The germline V gene encodes CDR1 SQVTM and CDR2 ANQGSEA. Trimming pared 2 bases from V and 2 bases from J, leaving 10 bases between. The CDR3 covers 13 residues. The DNA of the CDR3 is TGCAGCGTTGAATCTAGCGTGGCCTACGAGCAGTACTTC. Translated: CSVESSVAYEQYF.

This clonotype was observed a few times. The rearrangement links TRBV24-1 to TRBJ2-2; D remains unclear. The CDR3 is 11 amino acids. Germline assignment: CDR1 KGHDR and CDR2 SFDVKD. Trimming removed 6 bases at V and 7 bases at J, with 5 bases between. As DNA, the CDR3 is TGTGCCACCAGTATTGACGGGGAGCTGTTTTTT. Amino acids: CATSIDGELFF.

The chain recombines TRBV6-5 with TRBJ2-5; D unresolved. Germline assignment: CDR1 MNHEY and CDR2 SVGAGI. Deletions cut 6 bases from V and 7 bases from J, with 9 bases between. This CDR3 contains 11 residues. CDR3 loop: CASSQRGTQYF. The CDR3 DNA reads TGTGCCAGCAGCCAACGTGGGACCCAGTACTTC.

The chain joins TRBV29-1 to TRBJ2-7; D ambiguous. CDR3 length: 13 residues. Trimming took off 5 bases at V and 2 bases at J, with 13 bases between the two ends. Germline values: CDR1 SQVTM, CDR2 ANQGSEA. This CDR3 is CSVWASGTYEQYF. The CDR3 nucleotides are TGCAGCGTTTGGGCGAGTGGAACCTACGAGCAGTACTTC.

V is TRBV28 and J is TRBJ1-2; no definite D call. V was cut by 3 bases and J by 1 base, with 3 bases left in between. The germline gives CDR1 MDHEN, CDR2 SYDVKM. CDR3 size: 12 residues. CDR3 amino acids: CASSLINYGYTF. CDR3 in DNA: TGTGCCAGCAGTTTGATTAACTATGGCTACACCTTC.

The sample holds a few counts of this clonotype. The chain uses TRBV5-6 and TRBJ2-7; 10 bases are shared with TRBD2. Germline CDR1 and CDR2: SGHDT and YYEEEE. This CDR3 is 14 amino acids long. V dropped 0 bases and J dropped 6; count of bases not matched to a gene: 3. The CDR3 DNA reads as TGTGCCAGCAGCTTGGGTCTAGCGGGGGTCGAGCAGTACTTC. As protein: CASSLGLAGVEQYF.

There are a few counts of this clonotype. This sequence joins TRBV6-5 and TRBJ1-1, with D perhaps TRBD1 (6 bases). Germline assignment: CDR1 MNHEY and CDR2 SVGAGI. V lost 2 bases and J 10 bases, leaving 14 bases between the germline ends. This CDR3 is built from 13 residues. The CDR3 is CASSYGGRMGAFF. The CDR3 DNA follows: TGTGCCAGCAGTTACGGGGGGCGGATGGGAGCTTTCTTT.

The chain joins TRBV6-2 or TRBV6-3 to TRBJ2-3, with 10 bases fitting TRBD2. Per germline, CDR1 MNHEY and CDR2 SVGEGT. The ends lost 5 bases at V and 4 bases at J; junction bases unmatched: 3. This CDR3 contains 14 residues. CDR3 amino acids: CASSLAGAADTQYF. The DNA of the CDR3 is TGTGCCAGCAGTCTAGCGGGAGCGGCAGATACGCAGTATTTT.

The genes are TRBV27 and TRBJ1-5; no firm D call. This CDR3 is 12 amino acids long. Between the trimmed V and J ends, which lost 4 bases and 11 bases, there was a span of 12 bases. Per the germline V gene, CDR1 is MNHEY and CDR2 is SMNVEV (reference sequence). Here the CDR3 DNA reads TGTGCCAGCAGTTCTAGCACGGGAGCCCAGCATTTT. This encodes CASSSSTGAQHF.

This clonotype appeared a few times. The rearrangement joins TRBV7-8 to TRBJ2-1; the match to TRBD2 covers 9 bases. The CDR3 has 16 residues. V dropped 5 bases and J dropped 4; count of bases not matched to a gene: 9. CDR1 is SGHVS and CDR2 is FQNEAQ in the germline V gene. CDR3 region: CASSPGLAGRYNEQFF. CDR3 coding DNA: TGTGCCAGCAGCCCCGGCCTAGCGGGAAGGTACAATGAGCAGTTCTTC.

CDR3 in DNA: TGTGCCAGCAGTCGGACAGGGGGCTTGGAGACCCAGTACTTC. Protein product: CASSRTGGLETQYF. V usage is TRBV27 and J usage is TRBJ2-5, with 11 bases matching TRBD1. The CDR3 has 14 residues. Looked up from germline, CDR1 is MNHEY and CDR2 is SMNVEV (reference sequence). The trim removed 5 bases at V and 5 bases at J, leaving 4 bases unmatched.

This clonotype has more than one count but fewer than ten. This chain links TRBV5-1 with TRBJ2-1, with D unresolved. V lost 1 base and J lost 6, with 5 bases in between. The germline CDR1 and CDR2 sequences are SGHRS and YFSETQ. The length of the CDR3 is 12 residues. DNA for the CDR3: TGCGCCAGCAGCTTGTTCGTCAATGAGCAGTTCTTC. It yields the protein CASSLFVNEQFF.

The gene calls are TRBV5-1 and TRBJ2-3; D assignment may be TRBD1 or TRBD2 (6 bases each). The CDR3 loop spans 17 amino acids. Trimming removed 3 bases from V and 3 bases from J, with 20 bases in between. Germline V gene sequence: CDR1 SGHRS, CDR2 YFSETQ. The chain's CDR3 is CASSSSGGGQGTDTQYF. The CDR3 DNA reads as TGCGCCAGCAGCTCCTCCGGGGGCGGGCAAGGGACAGATACGCAGTATTTT.

The chain employs TRBV5-1 and TRBJ2-2; TRBD1 matches at 7 bases. Germline CDR1 reads SGHRS; CDR2 reads YFSETQ. The J segment lost 6 bases and the V segment lost 5 bases, leaving 10 bases of the junction unmatched. There are 15 residues in the CDR3. DNA for the CDR3: TGCGCCAGCAGTAGAGGGACAGCTTATTCCGGGGAGCTGTTTTTT. Translated, it gives CASSRGTAYSGELFF.

The chain carries TRBV28 and TRBJ2-5; D possibly uses TRBD1 or TRBD2 (6 bases each). Germline-derived CDR1 and CDR2 are MDHEN and SYDVKM. The CDR3 is 16 residues long. V was shortened by 3 bases and J by 7 bases, with 21 bases between the two germline ends. As DNA, the CDR3 is TGTGCCAGCAGTTTCGGGGGCGGGCGCCCCCCATGGACCCAGTACTTC. The encoded protein is CASSFGGGRPPWTQYF.

The table lists this clonotype with a few counts. The CDR3 nucleotides are TGTGCCAGCAGCGTAGATCGGGGAGAAGAGACCCAGTACTTC. It specifies CASSVDRGEETQYF. The V and J genes are TRBV9 and TRBJ2-5, with D possibly matching TRBD2 (5 bases). The CDR3 consists of 14 residues. CDR1 is SGDLS, CDR2 YYNGEE, per germline. With 0 bases removed from V and 3 bases from J, the gap between germline ends came to 9 bases.

This clonotype has ten or more counts. V usage is TRBV29-1 and J usage is TRBJ2-3, with TRBD2 identical over 11 bases. The CDR3 extends over 15 amino acids. CDR1 is SQVTM and CDR2 is ANQGSEA in the germline V gene. V shed 2 bases and J 0 bases; nucleotides not matched to a gene: 1. DNA for the CDR3: TGCAGCGTTGAACGACTAGCGGGGAGCACAGATACGCAGTATTTT. It codes for CSVERLAGSTDTQYF.

This clonotype was recorded many times. The chain carries TRBV7-2 and TRBJ2-3, with 10 bases that match TRBD2. The J segment lost 2 bases and the V segment lost 3 bases, leaving 5 bases of the junction unmatched. This CDR3 comprises 16 residues. Per the germline V gene, CDR1 is SGHTA and CDR2 is FQGNSA. CDR3 coding DNA: TGTGCCAGCAGCTTCGGAGCGGGGGGGTCCACAGATACGCAGTATTTT. Encoded protein: CASSFGAGGSTDTQYF.

This rearrangement joins TRBV6-2 or TRBV6-3 to TRBJ2-1, with D tentatively TRBD1 or TRBD2 (5 bases each). The germline V gene encodes CDR1 MNHEY and CDR2 SVGEGT. The CDR3 is made up of 18 amino acids. V was clipped by 2 bases and J by 5 bases, with 22 bases between them. The CDR3 protein is CASSYGVVGTSPDNEQFF. The CDR3 nucleotides read TGTGCCAGCAGTTACGGGGTGGTAGGGACCTCTCCTGACAATGAGCAGTTCTTC.

The chain is built from TRBV5-5 and TRBJ2-4; D is perhaps TRBD1 (6 bases). CDR3 length: 14 amino acids. Germline V lookup: CDR1 SGHKS, CDR2 YYEKEE (reference sequence). Trimming removed 0 bases from V and 8 bases from J, with 12 bases in between. The CDR3 here is CASSLAGAGDIQYF. For the CDR3, the DNA is TGTGCCAGCAGCTTGGCAGGGGCAGGAGACATTCAGTACTTC.